The rows below give T cell receptor beta chains drawn from one sample of a study of Graves' ophthalmopathy and Graves' hyperthyroidism. TCRdb reanalysed the multiplex PCR reads using MiXCR and keeps one entry per CDR3 protein. The table lists about 1.1 million distinct CDR3 sequences, about 35% of them singletons. Sequences were obtained from peripheral blood or thyroid tissue (not recorded which). These receptors all stem from an adult man with Graves' hyperthyroidism. CDR3s leave out the opening cysteine and the closing phenylalanine or tryptophan.

V	J	CDR3
TRBV15	TRBJ2-7	ATSSSPSYEQY
TRBV13	TRBJ1-2	ASSRGGRGTGGYT
TRBV2	TRBJ1-2	ASSPVPSARHGYT
TRBV19	TRBJ1-6	ASSIGQGQLNSPLH
TRBV13	TRBJ1-4	ASSLGKNEKLF
TRBV7-2	TRBJ1-5	ASSPPPGGGNQPQH
TRBV7-2	TRBJ2-5	ASSQDTGRVETQY
TRBV6-2/TRBV6-3	TRBJ1-5	ASAGINQPQH
TRBV9	TRBJ2-7	ASSVDGTVTTYEQY
TRBV14	TRBJ1-5	ASSPDHDQPQH
TRBV9	TRBJ2-5	ASSGGREGLRLETQY
TRBV29-1	TRBJ2-3	STWTSVDTQY
TRBV12-3/TRBV12-4	TRBJ2-6	ASSLWGADSGANVLT
TRBV9	TRBJ2-7	ASSVGTGAAEQY
TRBV12-3/TRBV12-4	TRBJ1-2	ASGGLFYGYT
TRBV9	TRBJ1-2	ASSAAGGYGYT
TRBV7-8	TRBJ2-5	ASSLASVAQY
TRBV12-3/TRBV12-4	TRBJ1-2	ASSFRGGTT
TRBV20-1	TRBJ1-6	SARRGGFGSSPLH
TRBV7-9	TRBJ2-5	ASSPLTPGRKETQY
TRBV2	TRBJ1-2	ASKERETGGYGYT
TRBV30	TRBJ2-7	AWDRGGAGSYEQY
TRBV19	TRBJ2-7	ATRGATYEQY
TRBV5-1	TRBJ2-7	ASSQSGSIHEQY
TRBV7-2	TRBJ2-5	ASSRPGLGERETQY
TRBV20-1	TRBJ2-5	SARVGMRETQY
TRBV5-1	TRBJ2-7	ASSLGFGTGGYEQY
TRBV7-2	TRBJ1-5	ASSLMQGARNQPQH
TRBV6-5	TRBJ1-1	ASSLRDRELNTEAF
TRBV4-1	TRBJ1-1	ASSHPARGVTNTEAF
TRBV10-3	TRBJ1-1	AISENRDSQAF
TRBV24-1	TRBJ2-2	ATSEWTDKVHTGELF
TRBV10-3	TRBJ2-7	AISVGPGYEQY
TRBV29-1	TRBJ2-2	SLSGANTGELF
TRBV29-1	TRBJ1-5	SVARDRYSNQPQH
TRBV10-3	TRBJ2-2	AISGQGDTGELF
TRBV29-1	TRBJ1-1	SSLSEAEAF
TRBV15	TRBJ2-7	ATSSQNRDSAYEQY
TRBV6-1	TRBJ1-5	ASTGPGWPQH
TRBV12-3/TRBV12-4	TRBJ2-5	ASSFFGGGTQETQY
TRBV18	TRBJ1-1	ASSPSGKNTEAF
TRBV5-1	TRBJ1-2	ASSQGHEANYGYT